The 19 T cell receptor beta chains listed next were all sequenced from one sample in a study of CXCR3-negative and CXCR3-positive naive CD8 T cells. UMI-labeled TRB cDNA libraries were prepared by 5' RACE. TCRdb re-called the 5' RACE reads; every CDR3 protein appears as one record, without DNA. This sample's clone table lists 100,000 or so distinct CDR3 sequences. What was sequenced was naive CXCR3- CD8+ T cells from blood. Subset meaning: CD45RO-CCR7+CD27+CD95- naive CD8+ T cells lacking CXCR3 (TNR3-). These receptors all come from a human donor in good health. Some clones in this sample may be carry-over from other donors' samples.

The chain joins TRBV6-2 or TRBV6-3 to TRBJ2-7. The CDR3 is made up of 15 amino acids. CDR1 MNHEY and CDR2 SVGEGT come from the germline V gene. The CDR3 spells CASSYRTDLEDEQYF.

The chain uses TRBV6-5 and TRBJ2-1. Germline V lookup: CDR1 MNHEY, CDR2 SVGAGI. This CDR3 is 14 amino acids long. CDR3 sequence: CASSPLGSVNEQFF.

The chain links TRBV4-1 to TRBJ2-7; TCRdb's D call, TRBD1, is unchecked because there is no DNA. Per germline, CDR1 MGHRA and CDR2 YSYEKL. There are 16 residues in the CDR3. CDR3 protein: CASSRDPGQPLGEQYF.

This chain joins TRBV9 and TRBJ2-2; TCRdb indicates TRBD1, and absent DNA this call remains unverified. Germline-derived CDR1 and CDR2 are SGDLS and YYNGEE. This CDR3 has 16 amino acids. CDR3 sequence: CASSARDGVDTGELFF.

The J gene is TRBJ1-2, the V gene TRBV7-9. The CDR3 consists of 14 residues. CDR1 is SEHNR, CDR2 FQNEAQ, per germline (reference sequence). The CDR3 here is CASSLGVDDYGYTF.

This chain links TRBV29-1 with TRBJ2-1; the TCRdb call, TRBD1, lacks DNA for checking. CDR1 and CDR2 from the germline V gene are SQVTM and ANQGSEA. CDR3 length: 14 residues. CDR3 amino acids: CSVAKGFTNNEQFF.

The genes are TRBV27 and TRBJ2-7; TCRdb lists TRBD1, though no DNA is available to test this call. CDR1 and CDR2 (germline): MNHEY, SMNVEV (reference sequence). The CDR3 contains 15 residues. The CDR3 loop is CASSEWTGNSYEQYF.

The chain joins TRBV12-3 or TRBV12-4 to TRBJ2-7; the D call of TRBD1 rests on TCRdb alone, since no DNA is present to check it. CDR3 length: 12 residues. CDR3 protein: CASSPTGTEQYF.

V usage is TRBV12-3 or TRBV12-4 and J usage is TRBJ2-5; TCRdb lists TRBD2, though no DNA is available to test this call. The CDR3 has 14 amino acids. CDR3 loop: CASSLDREGKTQYF.

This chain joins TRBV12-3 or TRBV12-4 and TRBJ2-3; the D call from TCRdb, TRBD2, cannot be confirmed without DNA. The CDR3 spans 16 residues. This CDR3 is CASRPSSGGAQDTQYF.

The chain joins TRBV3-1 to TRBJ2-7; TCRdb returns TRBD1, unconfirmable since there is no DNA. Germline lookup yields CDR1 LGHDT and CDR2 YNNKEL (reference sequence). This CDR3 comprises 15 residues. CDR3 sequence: CASSQVAGTSYEQYF.

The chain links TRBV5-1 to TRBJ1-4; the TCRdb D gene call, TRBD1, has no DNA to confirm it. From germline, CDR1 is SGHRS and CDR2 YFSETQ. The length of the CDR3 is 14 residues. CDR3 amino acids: CASSSGTGVEKLFF.

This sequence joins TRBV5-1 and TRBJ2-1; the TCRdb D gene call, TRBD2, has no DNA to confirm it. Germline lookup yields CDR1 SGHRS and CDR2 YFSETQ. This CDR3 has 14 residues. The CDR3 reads CASSDWDYQDEQFF.

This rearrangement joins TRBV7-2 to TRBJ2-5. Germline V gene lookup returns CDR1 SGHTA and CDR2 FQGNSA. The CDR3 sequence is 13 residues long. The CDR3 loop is CASSLNNQETQYF.

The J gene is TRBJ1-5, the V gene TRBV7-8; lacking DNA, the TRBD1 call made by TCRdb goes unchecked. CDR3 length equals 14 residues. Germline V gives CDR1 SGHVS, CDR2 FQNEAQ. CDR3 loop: CASSLDRGLQPQHF.

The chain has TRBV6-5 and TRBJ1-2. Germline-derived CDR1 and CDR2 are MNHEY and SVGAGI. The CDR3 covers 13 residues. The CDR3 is CASSYDGDYGYTF.

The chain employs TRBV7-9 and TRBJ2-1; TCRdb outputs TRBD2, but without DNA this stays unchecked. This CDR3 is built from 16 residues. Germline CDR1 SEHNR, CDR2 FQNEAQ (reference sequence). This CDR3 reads CASSPISAGDYNEQFF.

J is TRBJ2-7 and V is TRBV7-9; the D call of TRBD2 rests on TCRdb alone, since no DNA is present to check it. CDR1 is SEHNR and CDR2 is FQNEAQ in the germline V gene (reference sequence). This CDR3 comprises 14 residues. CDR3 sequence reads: CASSLERERGEQYF.

Here the CDR3 reads CASSLVGTGVLNEQYF. The genes are TRBV28 and TRBJ2-7; the TCRdb D gene call, TRBD1, has no DNA to confirm it. CDR1 is MDHEN, CDR2 SYDVKM, per germline. CDR3 size: 16 residues. The variable domain in full, with the rest retrieved from reference TRBV28 and TRBJ2-7, is DVKVTQSSRYLVKRTGEKVFLECVQDMDHENMFWYRQDPGLGLRLIYFSYDVKMKEKGDIPEGYSVSREKKERFSLILESASTNQTSMYLCASSLVGTGVLNEQYFGPGTRLTVT.